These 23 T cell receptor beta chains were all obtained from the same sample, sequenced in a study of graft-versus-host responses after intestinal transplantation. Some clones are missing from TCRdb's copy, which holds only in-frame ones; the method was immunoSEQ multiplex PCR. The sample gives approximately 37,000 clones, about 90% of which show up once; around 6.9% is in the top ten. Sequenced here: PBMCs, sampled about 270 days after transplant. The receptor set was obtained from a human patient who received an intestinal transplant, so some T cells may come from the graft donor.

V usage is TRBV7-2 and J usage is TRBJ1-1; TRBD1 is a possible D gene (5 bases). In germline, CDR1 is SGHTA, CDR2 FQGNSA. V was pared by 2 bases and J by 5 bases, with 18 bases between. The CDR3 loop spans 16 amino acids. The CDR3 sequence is CASSLWWAGSRTEAFF. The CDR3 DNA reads TGTGCCAGCAGCTTATGGTGGGCAGGGAGTAGGACTGAAGCTTTCTTT.

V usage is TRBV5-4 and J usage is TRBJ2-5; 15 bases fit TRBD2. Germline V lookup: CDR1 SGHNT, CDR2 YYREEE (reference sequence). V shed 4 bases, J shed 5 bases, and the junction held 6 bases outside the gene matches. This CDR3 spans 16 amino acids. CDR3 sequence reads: CASSPGLAGGGETQYF. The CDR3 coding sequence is TGTGCCAGCAGCCCGGGACTAGCGGGGGGCGGGGAGACCCAGTACTTC.

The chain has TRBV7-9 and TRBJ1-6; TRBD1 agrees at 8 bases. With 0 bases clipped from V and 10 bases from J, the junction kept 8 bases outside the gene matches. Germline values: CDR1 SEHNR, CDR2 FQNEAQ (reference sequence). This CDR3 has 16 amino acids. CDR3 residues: CASSLAPRTGQSPLHF. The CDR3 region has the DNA TGTGCCAGCAGCTTAGCGCCTCGGACAGGGCAATCACCCCTCCACTTT. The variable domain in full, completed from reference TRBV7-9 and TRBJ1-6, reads DTGVSQNPRHKITKRGQNVTFRCDPISEHNRLYWYRQTLGQGPEFLTYFQNEAQLEKSRLLSDRFSAERPKGSFSTLEIQRTEQGDSAMYLCASSLAPRTGQSPLHFGNGTRLTVT.

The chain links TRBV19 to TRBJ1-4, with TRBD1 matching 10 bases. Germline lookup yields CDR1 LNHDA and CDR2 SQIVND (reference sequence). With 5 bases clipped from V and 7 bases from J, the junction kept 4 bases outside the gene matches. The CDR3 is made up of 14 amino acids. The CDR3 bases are TGTGCCAGTAGTGGGACAGGGGCGGGTGAAAAACTGTTTTTT. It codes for CASSGTGAGEKLFF. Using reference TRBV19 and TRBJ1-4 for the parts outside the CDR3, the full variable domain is DGGITQSPKYLFRKEGQNVTLSCEQNLNHDAMYWYRQDPGQGLRLIYYSQIVNDFQKGDIAEGYSVSREKKESFPLTVTSAQKNPTAFYLCASSGTGAGEKLFFGSGTQLSVL.

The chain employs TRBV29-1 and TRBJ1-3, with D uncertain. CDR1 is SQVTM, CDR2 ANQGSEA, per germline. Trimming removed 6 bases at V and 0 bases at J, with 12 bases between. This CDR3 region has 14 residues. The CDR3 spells CSVLLGDSGNTIYF. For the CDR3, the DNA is TGCAGCGTCCTTCTCGGTGACTCTGGAAACACCATATATTTT.

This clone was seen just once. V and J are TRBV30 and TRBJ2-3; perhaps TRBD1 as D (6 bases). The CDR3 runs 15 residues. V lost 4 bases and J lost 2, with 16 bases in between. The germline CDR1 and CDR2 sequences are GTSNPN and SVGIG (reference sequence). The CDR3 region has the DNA TGTGCCTGGACCTTCACAGGGTTATCCACAGATACGCAGTATTTT. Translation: CAWTFTGLSTDTQYF.

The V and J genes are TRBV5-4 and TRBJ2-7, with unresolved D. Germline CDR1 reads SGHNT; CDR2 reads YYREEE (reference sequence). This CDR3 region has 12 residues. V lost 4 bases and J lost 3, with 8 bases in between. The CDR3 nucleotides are TGTGCCAGCAGCCCAGGTGGCTACGAGCAGTACTTC. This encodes CASSPGGYEQYF.

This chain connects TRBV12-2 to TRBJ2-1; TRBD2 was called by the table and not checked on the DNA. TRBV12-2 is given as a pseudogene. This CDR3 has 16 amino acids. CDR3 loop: CASRLATGGPFNEQFF. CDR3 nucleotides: TGTGCAAGTCGCTTAGCGACGGGGGGCCCTTTCAATGAGCAGTTCTTC.

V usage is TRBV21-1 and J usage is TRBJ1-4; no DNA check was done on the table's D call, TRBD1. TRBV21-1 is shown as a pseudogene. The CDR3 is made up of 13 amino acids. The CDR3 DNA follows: TGTGCCAGCATAGGGACAGCTAATGAAAAACTGTTTTTT. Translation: CASIGTANEKLFF.

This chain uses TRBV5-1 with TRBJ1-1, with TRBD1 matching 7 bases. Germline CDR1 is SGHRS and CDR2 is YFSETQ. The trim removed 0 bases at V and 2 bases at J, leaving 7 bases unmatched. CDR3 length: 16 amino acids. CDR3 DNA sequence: TGCGCCAGCAGCTTGGGACAGGGCAGTGGTAACACTGAAGCTTTCTTT. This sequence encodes CASSLGQGSGNTEAFF.

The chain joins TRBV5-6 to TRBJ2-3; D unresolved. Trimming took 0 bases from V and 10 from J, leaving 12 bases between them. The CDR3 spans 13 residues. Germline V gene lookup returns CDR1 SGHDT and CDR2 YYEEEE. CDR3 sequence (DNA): TGTGCCAGCAGCTTGGCGCCTCCCATATCGCAGTATTTT. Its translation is CASSLAPPISQYF.

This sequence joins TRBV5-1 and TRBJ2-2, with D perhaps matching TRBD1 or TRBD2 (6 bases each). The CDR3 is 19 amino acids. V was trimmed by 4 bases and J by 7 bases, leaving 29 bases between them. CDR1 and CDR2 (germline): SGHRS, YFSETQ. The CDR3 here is CASSPHLTGSGERNGELFF. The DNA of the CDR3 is TGCGCCAGCAGCCCCCATCTTACAGGGTCGGGGGAACGGAACGGGGAGCTGTTTTTT. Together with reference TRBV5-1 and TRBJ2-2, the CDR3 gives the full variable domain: KAGVTQTPRYLIKTRGQQVTLSCSPISGHRSVSWYQQTPGQGLQFLFEYFSETQRNKGNFPGRFSGRQFSNSRSEMNVSTLELGDSALYLCASSPHLTGSGERNGELFFGEGSRLTVL.

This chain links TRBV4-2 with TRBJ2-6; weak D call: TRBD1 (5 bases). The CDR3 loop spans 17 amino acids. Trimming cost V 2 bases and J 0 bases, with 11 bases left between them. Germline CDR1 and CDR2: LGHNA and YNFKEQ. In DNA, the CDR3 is TGTGCCAGCAGCCAATCTATCACAGGCTCTGGGGCCAACGTCCTGACTTTC. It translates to CASSQSITGSGANVLTF.

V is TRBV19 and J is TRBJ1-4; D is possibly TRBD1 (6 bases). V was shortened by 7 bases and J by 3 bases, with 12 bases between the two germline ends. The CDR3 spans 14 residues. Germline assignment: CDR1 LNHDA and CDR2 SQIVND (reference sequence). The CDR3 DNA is TGTGCCAGTACTCAGGGGATACCTAATGAAAAACTGTTTTTT. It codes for CASTQGIPNEKLFF.

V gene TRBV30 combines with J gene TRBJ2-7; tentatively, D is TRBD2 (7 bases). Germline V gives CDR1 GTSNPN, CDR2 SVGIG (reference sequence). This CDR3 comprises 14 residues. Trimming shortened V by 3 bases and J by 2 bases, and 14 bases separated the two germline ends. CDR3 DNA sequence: TGTGCCTGGAGGGGAGGAGGGGGGGCCTACGAGCAGTACTTC. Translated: CAWRGGGGAYEQYF.

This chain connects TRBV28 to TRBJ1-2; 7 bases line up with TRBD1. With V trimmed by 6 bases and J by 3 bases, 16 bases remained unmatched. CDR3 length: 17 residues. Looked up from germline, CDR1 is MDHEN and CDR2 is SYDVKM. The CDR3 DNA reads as TGTGCCAGCAGAGAGGGGTATGTCGACAGGGTGGACTATGGCTACACCTTC. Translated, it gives CASREGYVDRVDYGYTF.

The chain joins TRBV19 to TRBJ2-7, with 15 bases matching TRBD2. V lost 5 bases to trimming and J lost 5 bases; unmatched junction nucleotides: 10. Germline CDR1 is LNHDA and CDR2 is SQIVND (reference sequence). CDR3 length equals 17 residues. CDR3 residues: CASSRTSGGAGLHEQYF. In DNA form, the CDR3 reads TGTGCCAGTAGTCGGACTAGCGGGGGGGCCGGACTCCACGAGCAGTACTTC.

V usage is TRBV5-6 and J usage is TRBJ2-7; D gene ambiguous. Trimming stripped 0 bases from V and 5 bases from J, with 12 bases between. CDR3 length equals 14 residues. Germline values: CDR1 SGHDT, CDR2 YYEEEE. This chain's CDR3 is CASSLGFPIHEQYF. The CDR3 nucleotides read TGTGCCAGCAGCTTGGGGTTCCCCATACACGAGCAGTACTTC.

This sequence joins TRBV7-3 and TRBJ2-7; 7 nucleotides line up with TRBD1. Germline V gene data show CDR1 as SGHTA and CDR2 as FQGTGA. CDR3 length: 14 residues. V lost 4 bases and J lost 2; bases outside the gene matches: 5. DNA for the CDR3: TGTGCCAGCAGCTCCCACAGGGGTCCCTACGAGCAGTACTTC. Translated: CASSSHRGPYEQYF.

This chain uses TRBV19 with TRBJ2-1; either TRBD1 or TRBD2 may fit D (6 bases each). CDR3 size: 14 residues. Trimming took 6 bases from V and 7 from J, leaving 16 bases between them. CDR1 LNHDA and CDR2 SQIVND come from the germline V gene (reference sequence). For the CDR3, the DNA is TGTGCCAGTAGAAGAGGGGGGCCGGGAAATGAGCAGTTCTTC. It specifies CASRRGGPGNEQFF.

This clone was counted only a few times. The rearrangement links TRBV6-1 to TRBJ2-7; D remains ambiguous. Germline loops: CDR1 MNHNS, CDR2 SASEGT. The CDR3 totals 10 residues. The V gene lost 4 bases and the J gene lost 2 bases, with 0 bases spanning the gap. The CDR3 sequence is CASSAYEQYF. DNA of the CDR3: TGTGCCAGCAGTGCCTACGAGCAGTACTTC.

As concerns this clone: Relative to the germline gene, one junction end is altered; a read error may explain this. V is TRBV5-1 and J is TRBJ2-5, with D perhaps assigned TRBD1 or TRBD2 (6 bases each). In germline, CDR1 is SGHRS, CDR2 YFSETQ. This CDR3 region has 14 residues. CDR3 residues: CASRMGGVKEAQYF. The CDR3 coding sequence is TGCGCCAGCAGGATGGGGGGCGTTAAAGAGGCCCAGTACTTC.

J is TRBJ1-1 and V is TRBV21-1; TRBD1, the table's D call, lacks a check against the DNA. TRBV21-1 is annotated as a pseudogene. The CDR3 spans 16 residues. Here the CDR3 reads CASSKGLRGGKTEAFF. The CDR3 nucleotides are TGTGCCAGCAGCAAAGGCTTAAGGGGCGGAAAGACTGAAGCTTTCTTT.